This T cell receptor beta chain was captured in a study of vaccination and CD4 T cells after COVID-19. Study information: Post-vaccination specimens were collected at a median of approximately 74 days following dose two (range 14 to 241). Cellular stimulation was performed using overlapping spike peptides derived from SARS-CoV-2, HCoV-NL63, HCoV-OC43 and HCoV-229E.

Trimming removed 7 bases from V and 3 bases from J; junction bases left unmatched: 8. The CDR3 spans 14 residues. The germline V gene has CDR1 MNHEY and CDR2 SVGEGT. For this clonotype: Its antigen remains unknown.

Cultured CD4+ T-cell DNA underwent Oncomine TCR Beta short-read sequencing. It was from cultured CD4+ T cells that genomic DNA was extracted. One entry per CDR3 protein results from TCRdb running MiXCR on the PCR reads. The sample records approximately 14,000 distinct CDR3 sequences, just over 20% being singletons. Treatment described: approximately 9-day PBMC culture with coronavirus spike peptide pools or control peptides (ViraFEST assay). TCRs were sequenced by ViraFEST after antigen-specific T cells had been expanded with peptide pools. Sequenced material: CD4+ T cells from blood, cultured in vitro, taken before SARS-CoV-2 vaccination. The chain couples TRBV6-2 or TRBV6-3 to TRBJ2-7, with 8 bases fitting TRBD1. The clonotype originates from a human donor who received a COVID-19 vaccine. CDR3 in DNA: TGTGCCAGCACTACATGGACAGGGCTCTACGAGCAGTACTTC. It codes for CASTTWTGLYEQYF.